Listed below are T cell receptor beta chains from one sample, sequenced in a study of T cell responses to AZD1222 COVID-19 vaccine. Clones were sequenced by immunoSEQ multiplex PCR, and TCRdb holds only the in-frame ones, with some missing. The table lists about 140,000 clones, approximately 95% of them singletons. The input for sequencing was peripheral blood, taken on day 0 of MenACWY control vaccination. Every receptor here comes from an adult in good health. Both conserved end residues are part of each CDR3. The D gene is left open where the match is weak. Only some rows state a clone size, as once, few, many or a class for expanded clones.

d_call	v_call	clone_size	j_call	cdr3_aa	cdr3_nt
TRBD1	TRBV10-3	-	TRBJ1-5	CAISESDQGAAQPQHF	TGTGCCATCAGTGAGTCTGATCAGGGGGCAGCTCAGCCCCAGCATTTT
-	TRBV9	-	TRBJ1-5	CASSVGDQPPNQPQHF	TGTGCCAGCAGCGTAGGGGATCAACCGCCCAATCAGCCCCAGCATTTT
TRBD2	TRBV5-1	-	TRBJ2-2	CASSLRGTSGRLAGELFF	TGCGCCAGCAGCTTGCGGGGGACTAGCGGGAGATTGGCCGGGGAGCTGTTTTTT
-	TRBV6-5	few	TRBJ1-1	CASRAGSTMNTEAFF	TGTGCCAGCAGGGCAGGGTCGACAATGAACACTGAAGCTTTCTTT
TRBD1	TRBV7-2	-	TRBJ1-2	CASSFVQGAGGRGGYTF	TGTGCCAGCAGCTTTGTGCAGGGGGCCGGCGGCCGGGGAGGCTACACCTTC
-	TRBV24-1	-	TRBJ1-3	CATRVGHKGSAGNTIYF	TGTGCCACCAGGGTGGGACATAAAGGTTCCGCAGGAAACACCATATATTTT
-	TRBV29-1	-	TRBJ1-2	CSVSYRAGGYTF	TGCAGCGTTTCCTACCGGGCCGGAGGCTACACCTTC
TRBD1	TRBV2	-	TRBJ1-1	CASIRTGGTEAFF	TGTGCCAGCATCCGGACAGGGGGCACTGAAGCTTTCTTT
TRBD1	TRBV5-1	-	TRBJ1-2	CASSSDRGRGYGYTF	TGCGCCAGCAGCTCTGACAGGGGGCGCGGCTATGGCTACACCTTC
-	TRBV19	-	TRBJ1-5	CASSMGARTNQPQHF	TGTGCCAGTAGTATGGGGGCTCGCACCAATCAGCCCCAGCATTTT
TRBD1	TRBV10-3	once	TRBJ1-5	CAISDRDRGSNNQPQHF	TGTGCCATCAGTGATCGGGACAGGGGTTCGAACAATCAGCCCCAGCATTTT
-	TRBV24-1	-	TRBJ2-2	CATSDLSANTGELFF	TGTGCCACCAGTGATTTGTCCGCGAACACCGGGGAGCTGTTTTTT
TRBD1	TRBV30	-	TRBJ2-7	CAWAATGWVDEQYF	TGTGCCTGGGCCGCGACAGGGTGGGTTGACGAGCAGTACTTC
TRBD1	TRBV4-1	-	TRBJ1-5	CASSGSPGQGNQPQHF	TGCGCCAGCAGCGGGAGTCCGGGACAGGGAAATCAGCCCCAGCATTTT
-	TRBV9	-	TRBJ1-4	CASSALVGGNEKLFF	TGTGCCAGCAGCGCCCTAGTGGGGGGGAATGAAAAACTGTTTTTT
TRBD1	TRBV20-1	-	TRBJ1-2	CSAWDRSGYTF	TGCAGTGCTTGGGACAGGAGTGGCTACACCTTC
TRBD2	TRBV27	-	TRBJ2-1	CASSSGTSGKNEQFF	TGTGCCAGCAGCTCCGGGACTAGCGGGAAGAATGAGCAGTTCTTC
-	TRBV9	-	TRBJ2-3	CASSVEGRPTDTQYF	TGTGCCAGCAGCGTAGAAGGTCGCCCAACAGATACGCAGTATTTT
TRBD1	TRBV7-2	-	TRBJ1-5	CASSLEGGDNQPQHF	TGTGCCAGCAGCTTAGAAGGGGGCGACAATCAGCCCCAGCATTTT
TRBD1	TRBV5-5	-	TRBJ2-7	CASSVTGLVNEQYF	TGTGCCAGCAGCGTGACAGGGTTGGTAAACGAGCAGTACTTC
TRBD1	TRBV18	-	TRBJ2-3	CASSPFRDRVADTQYF	TGTGCCAGCTCACCATTCCGTGACAGGGTCGCAGATACGCAGTATTTT
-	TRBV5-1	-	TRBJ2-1	CASSLQHNEQFF	TGCGCCAGCAGCTTGCAGCACAATGAGCAGTTCTTC
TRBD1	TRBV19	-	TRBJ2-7	CASSPPPGGMAYEQYF	TGTGCCAGTAGTCCCCCCCCAGGGGGCATGGCTTACGAGCAGTACTTC
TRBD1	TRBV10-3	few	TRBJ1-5	CAISAQGTGNQPQHF	TGTGCCATCAGTGCCCAGGGGACAGGAAATCAGCCCCAGCATTTT
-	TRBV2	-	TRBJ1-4	CASSNRDIRNATNEKLFF	TGTGCCAGCAGTAACCGGGACATAAGGAACGCAACTAATGAAAAACTGTTTTTT
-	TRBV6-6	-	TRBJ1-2	CASSTSGTSNYGYTF	TGTGCCAGCAGTACCTCAGGGACGTCTAACTATGGCTACACCTTC
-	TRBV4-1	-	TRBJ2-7	CASSQDLKTRTNYEQYF	TGCGCCAGCAGCCAAGATCTAAAAACGAGGACTAACTACGAGCAGTACTTC
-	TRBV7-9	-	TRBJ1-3	CASSGGQASGNTIYF	TGTGCCAGCAGCGGGGGGCAGGCCTCTGGAAACACCATATATTTT
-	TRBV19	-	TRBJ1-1	CASSATVNTEAFF	TGTGCCAGTAGTGCGACAGTCAACACTGAAGCTTTCTTT
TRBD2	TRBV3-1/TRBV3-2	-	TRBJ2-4	CASSLGGLVSF	TGTGCCAGCAGCCTAGGGGGACTAGTTTCTTTC
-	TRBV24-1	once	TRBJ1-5	CATSDDRGGWNQPQHF	TGTGCCACCAGTGACGACCGCGGGGGCTGGAATCAGCCCCAGCATTTT
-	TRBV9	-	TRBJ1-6	CASSLGGSYSPLHF	TGTGCCAGCAGCTTAGGGGGGAGTTATTCACCCCTCCACTTT
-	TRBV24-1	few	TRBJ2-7	CATSDSTAYEQYF	TGTGCCACCAGTGATTCAACAGCCTACGAGCAGTACTTC
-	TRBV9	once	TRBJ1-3	CASSVGNTIYF	TGTGCCAGCAGCGTAGGAAACACCATATATTTT
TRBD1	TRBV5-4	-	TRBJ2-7	CASSQGQVYEQYF	TGTGCCAGCAGCCAGGGACAGGTCTACGAGCAGTACTTC
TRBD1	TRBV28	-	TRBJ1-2	CASSIQGAAYGYTF	TGTGCCAGCAGTATACAGGGGGCCGCCTATGGCTACACCTTC
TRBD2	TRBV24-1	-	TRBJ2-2	CATSDRGGMRDGELFF	TGTGCCACCAGTGACCGGGGGGGGATGAGAGACGGGGAGCTGTTTTTT
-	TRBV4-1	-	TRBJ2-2	CASSHNAAGDTGELFF	TGCGCCAGCAGCCATAACGCTGCAGGTGACACCGGGGAGCTGTTTTTT
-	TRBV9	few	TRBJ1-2	CASSTTEAYGYTF	TGTGCCAGCAGCACTACAGAAGCCTATGGCTACACCTTC
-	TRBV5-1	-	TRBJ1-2	CASSPDGNYGYTF	TGCGCCAGCAGCCCGGACGGTAACTATGGCTACACCTTC
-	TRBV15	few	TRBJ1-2	CATSSNRASYTF	TGTGCCACCAGCAGTAACAGGGCGAGCTACACCTTC
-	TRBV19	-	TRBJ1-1	CASTNRGHFTEAFF	TGTGCCAGTACGAATCGGGGACATTTTACTGAAGCTTTCTTT
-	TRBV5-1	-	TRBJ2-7	CASSSSYEQYF	TGCGCCAGCAGCTCCAGCTACGAGCAGTACTTC
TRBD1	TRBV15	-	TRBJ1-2	CATSGGQNYGYTF	TGTGCCACCAGCGGGGGACAGAACTATGGCTACACCTTC
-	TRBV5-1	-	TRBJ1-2	CASSFYGGSNYGYTF	TGCGCCAGCAGCTTCTACGGAGGATCTAACTATGGCTACACCTTC
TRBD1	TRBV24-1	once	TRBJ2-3	CATSRQGRTSTDTQYF	TGTGCCACCAGCCGACAGGGCCGTACTAGCACAGATACGCAGTATTTT
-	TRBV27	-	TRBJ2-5	CASRSSGQETQYF	TGTGCCAGCAGATCGAGCGGGCAAGAGACCCAGTACTTC
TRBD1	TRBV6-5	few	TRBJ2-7	CASSRTGTGSHEQYF	TGTGCCAGCAGTCGCACCGGGACAGGGAGTCACGAGCAGTACTTC
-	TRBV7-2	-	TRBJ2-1	CASSPLGSLGDEQFF	TGTGCCAGCAGCCCTCTTGGGTCTTTAGGGGATGAGCAGTTCTTC
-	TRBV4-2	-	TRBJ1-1	CASSRLRGGLTEAFF	TGTGCCAGCAGCCGCCTGAGGGGGGGCCTCACTGAAGCTTTCTTT
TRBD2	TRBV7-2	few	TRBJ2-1	CASSLRSGGLYNEQFF	TGTGCCAGCAGCTTACGAAGCGGGGGACTCTACAATGAGCAGTTCTTC
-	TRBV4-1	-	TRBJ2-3	CASSQSASSSDTQYF	TGCGCCAGCAGCCAATCGGCTAGCTCGTCAGATACGCAGTATTTT